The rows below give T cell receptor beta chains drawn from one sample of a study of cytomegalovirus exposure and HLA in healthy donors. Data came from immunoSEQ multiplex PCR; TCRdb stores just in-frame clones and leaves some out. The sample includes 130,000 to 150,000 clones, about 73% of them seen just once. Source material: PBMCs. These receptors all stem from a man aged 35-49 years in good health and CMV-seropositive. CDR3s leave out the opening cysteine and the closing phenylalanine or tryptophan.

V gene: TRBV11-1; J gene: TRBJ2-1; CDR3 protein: ASSSREFSYNEQF
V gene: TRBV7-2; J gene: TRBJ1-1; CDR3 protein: ASSSQTNTEAF
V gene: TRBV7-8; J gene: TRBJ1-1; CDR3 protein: ASSSFGLGQVDTEAF
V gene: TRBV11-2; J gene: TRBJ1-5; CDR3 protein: ASSRDRGYNQPQH
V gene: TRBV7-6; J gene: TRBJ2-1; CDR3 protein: ASSLGSSWGGEQF
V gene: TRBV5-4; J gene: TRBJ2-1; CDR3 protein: ASSWTSGRSNEQF
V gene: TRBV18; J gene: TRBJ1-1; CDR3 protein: ASSQGASTEAF
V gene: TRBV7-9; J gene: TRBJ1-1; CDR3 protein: ASSSPFLDREAF
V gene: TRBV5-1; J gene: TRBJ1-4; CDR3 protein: ASSLGTGINEKLF
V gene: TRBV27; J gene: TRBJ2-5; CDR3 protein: ASSSNLRGGGRETQY
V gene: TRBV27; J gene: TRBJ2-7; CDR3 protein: ASSSLTSGVYEQY
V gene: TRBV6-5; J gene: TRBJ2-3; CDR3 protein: ASSRVRSDTQY
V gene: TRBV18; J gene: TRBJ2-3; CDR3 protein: ASSPPGTRHTDTQY
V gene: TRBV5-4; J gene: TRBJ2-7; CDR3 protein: ASSLQGTYEQY
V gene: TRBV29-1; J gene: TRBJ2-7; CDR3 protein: SVPDRGKPYEQY
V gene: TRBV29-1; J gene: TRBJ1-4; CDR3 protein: SVGREKLF
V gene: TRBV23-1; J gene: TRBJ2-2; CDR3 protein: ASEISGRASAKAGELF
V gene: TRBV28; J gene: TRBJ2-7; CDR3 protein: ASSLFDLAGGPGEQY
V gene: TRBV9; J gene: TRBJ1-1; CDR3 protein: ASSVSGMNTEAF
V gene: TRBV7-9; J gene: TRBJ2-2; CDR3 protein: SSSSIASTGELF
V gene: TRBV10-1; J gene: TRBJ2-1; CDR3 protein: ASISGGPASGLATYNEQF
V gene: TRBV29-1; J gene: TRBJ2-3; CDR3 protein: SGGGGKGTDTQY
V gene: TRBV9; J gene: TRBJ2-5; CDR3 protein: ASSGQAGGKETQY
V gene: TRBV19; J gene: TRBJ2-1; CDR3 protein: ASSTRYNEQF
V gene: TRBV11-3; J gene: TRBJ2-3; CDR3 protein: ASSYRGTDTQY
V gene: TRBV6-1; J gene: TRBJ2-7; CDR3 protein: ASSEPGLAGVFEQY
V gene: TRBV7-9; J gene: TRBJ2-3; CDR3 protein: ASSLGLAGGGTDTQY
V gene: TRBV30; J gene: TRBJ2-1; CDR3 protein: AWSTSGAYNEQF
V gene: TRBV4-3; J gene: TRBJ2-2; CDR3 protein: ASSQSTSGELF
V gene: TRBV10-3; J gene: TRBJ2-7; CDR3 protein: AISDPTGSSYEQY
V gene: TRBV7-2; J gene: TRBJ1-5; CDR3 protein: ASSLVGQEYQPQH
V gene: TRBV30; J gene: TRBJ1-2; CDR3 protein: AKTQGTLYGYT
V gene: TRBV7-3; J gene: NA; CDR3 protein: ASSPIAGAYEQY
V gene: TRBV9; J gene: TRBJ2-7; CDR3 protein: ASSVARTSEQY
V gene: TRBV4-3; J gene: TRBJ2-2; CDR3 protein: ASSQEVAGEGAGELF
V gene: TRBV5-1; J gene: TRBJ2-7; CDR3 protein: ASSFGALGQGEYEQY
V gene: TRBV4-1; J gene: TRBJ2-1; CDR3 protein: ASSQASGYEQF
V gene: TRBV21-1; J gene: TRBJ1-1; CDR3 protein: ASSLLHRDLSEAF
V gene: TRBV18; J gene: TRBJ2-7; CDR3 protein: ASSGTSGSYEQY
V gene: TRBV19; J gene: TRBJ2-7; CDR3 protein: ASSKATGEGEQY
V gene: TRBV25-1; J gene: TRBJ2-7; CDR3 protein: ASSDAGGSREQY
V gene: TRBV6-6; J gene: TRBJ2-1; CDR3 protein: ASSYHPSGRLDEQF
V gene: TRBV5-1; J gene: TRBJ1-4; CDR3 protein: ASSSLGATNEKLF